What follows are 19 T cell receptor beta chains derived from one specimen sequenced in a study of blood T cell repertoires in COVID-19. Some clones are missing from TCRdb's copy, which holds only in-frame ones; the method was immunoSEQ multiplex PCR. The data show roughly 130,000 clones, 65% to 80% seen once. Sequencing was performed on peripheral blood. The receptors derive from a man aged 55 to 69 with acute or convalescent COVID-19.

This clone is a singleton in its sample. The chain combines TRBV27 with TRBJ2-3, with 9 bases lining up with TRBD2. V lost 7 bases to trimming and J lost 6 bases; unmatched junction nucleotides: 14. The CDR3 spans 16 residues. Germline V gene sequence: CDR1 MNHEY, CDR2 SMNVEV (reference sequence). CDR3: CASTGRLAGETDTQYF. DNA for the CDR3: TGTGCCAGCACAGGAAGATTAGCGGGAGAGACGGATACGCAGTATTTT.

This sequence joins TRBV30 and TRBJ2-6, with 9 bases fitting TRBD1. Germline V gene lookup returns CDR1 GTSNPN and CDR2 SVGIG (reference sequence). The CDR3 is 16 amino acids. V gave up 3 bases and J gave up 3 bases; unmatched junction bases: 6. CDR3 DNA: TGTGCCTGGAGGGGACAGGGAAGATTTGGGGCCAACGTCCTGACTTTC. Amino acids: CAWRGQGRFGANVLTF. The full variable domain, with the rest looked up from reference TRBV30 and TRBJ2-6, is SQTIHQWPATLVQPVGSPLSLECTVEGTSNPNLYWYRQAAGRGLQLLFYSVGIGQISSEVPQNLSASRPQDRQFILSSKKLLLSDSGFYLCAWRGQGRFGANVLTFGAGSRLTVL.

For the CDR3, the DNA is TGTGCCAGCAGTCACACAGGGAAGGCTTTCTTT. It is translated as CASSHTGKAFF. This rearrangement joins TRBV6-7 to TRBJ1-1; D is perhaps TRBD1 (6 bases). TRBV6-7 is filed as an ORF, its function uncertain. The ends were cut back, 5 bases at V and 11 bases at J, with 12 bases in the middle. This CDR3 region has 11 residues.

The chain links TRBV7-2 to TRBJ1-5, with 7 bases aligning to TRBD1. The CDR3 sequence is 16 residues long. Germline V gives CDR1 SGHTA, CDR2 FQGNSA. V trimming: 1 base; J trimming: 1 base; junction bases outside the gene matches: 4. The chain's CDR3 is CASSLEGGWSNQPQHF. The CDR3 DNA sequence: TGTGCCAGCAGCTTAGAAGGGGGCTGGAGCAATCAGCCCCAGCATTTT.

The J gene is TRBJ1-2, the V gene TRBV5-4; tentatively, D is TRBD1 (6 bases). V lost 0 bases to trimming and J lost 7 bases, with 13 bases between them. Germline V gene sequence: CDR1 SGHNT, CDR2 YYREEE (reference sequence). The CDR3 runs 14 residues. CDR3 loop: CASSLGGGGPGYTF. The CDR3 DNA is TGTGCCAGCAGCTTGGGCGGGGGGGGGCCTGGCTACACCTTC. Full variable domain (missing parts from reference TRBV5-4 and TRBJ1-2): ETGVTQSPTHLIKTRGQQVTLRCSSQSGHNTVSWYQQALGQGPQFIFQYYREEENGRGNFPPRFSGLQFPNYSSELNVNALELDDSALYLCASSLGGGGPGYTFGSGTRLTVV.

V usage is TRBV28 and J usage is TRBJ1-2, with 9 bases matching TRBD1. V shed 5 bases and J 7 bases; nucleotides not matched to a gene: 11. CDR3 length: 15 amino acids. The V gene's germline CDR1 is MDHEN and CDR2 SYDVKM. The CDR3 nucleotides are TGTGCCAGCAGTGCCCCACAGGGGGCCTACGGTGGCTACACCTTC. The encoded protein is CASSAPQGAYGGYTF.

The chain carries TRBV5-1 and TRBJ2-6; no clear D. The CDR3 consists of 15 residues. The V end was cut by 3 bases, the J end by 2 bases, with 9 bases between. Per the germline V gene, CDR1 is SGHRS and CDR2 is YFSETQ. The CDR3: CASSSTVAGANVLTF. For the CDR3, the DNA is TGCGCCAGCAGCTCCACAGTGGCTGGGGCCAACGTCCTGACTTTC. Full variable domain (remainder filled in from reference TRBV5-1 and TRBJ2-6): KAGVTQTPRYLIKTRGQQVTLSCSPISGHRSVSWYQQTPGQGLQFLFEYFSETQRNKGNFPGRFSGRQFSNSRSEMNVSTLELGDSALYLCASSSTVAGANVLTFGAGSRLTVL.

The CDR3 reads CASSYRAGGLNTEAFF. In nucleotides, the CDR3 is TGTGCCAGCAGTTACAGGGCAGGGGGATTGAACACTGAAGCTTTCTTT. The chain couples TRBV6-2 or TRBV6-3 to TRBJ1-1; 7 positions agree with TRBD1. The CDR3 has 16 amino acids. V shed 2 bases, J shed 0 bases, and the junction held 6 bases outside the gene matches. Germline-derived CDR1 and CDR2 are MNHEY and SVGEGT.

The rearrangement links TRBV13 to TRBJ2-6, with D possibly TRBD2 on 6 matching bases. The germline gives CDR1 PRHDT, CDR2 FYEKMQ (reference sequence). V gave up 5 bases and J gave up 1 base, with 15 bases separating them. This CDR3 contains 17 residues. Here the CDR3 DNA reads TGTGCCAGCAGCCCCAGGAGGGGATCATCTGGGGCCAACGTCCTGACTTTC. It codes for CASSPRRGSSGANVLTF.

CDR3 nucleotide sequence: TGCGCCAGCAGCTTCACAGGGGGCAATGGAGGAAACACCATATATTTT. Translating it yields CASSFTGGNGGNTIYF. The chain links TRBV5-1 to TRBJ1-3; 9 bases map to TRBD1. Trimming removed 2 bases from V and 4 bases from J; junction bases left unmatched: 7. Germline V gives CDR1 SGHRS, CDR2 YFSETQ. CDR3 size: 16 residues.

This clone was recorded a few times. V usage is TRBV9 and J usage is TRBJ2-2; D is unresolved. Looked up from germline, CDR1 is SGDLS and CDR2 is YYNGEE. This CDR3 contains 16 residues. V was shortened by 3 bases and J by 4 bases, with 16 bases between the two germline ends. The CDR3 sequence is CASSAEPSVITGELFF. As DNA, the CDR3 is TGTGCCAGCAGCGCTGAGCCGTCGGTTATCACCGGGGAGCTGTTTTTT.

The chain uses TRBV9 and TRBJ1-1, with D uncertain. The V gene lost 4 bases and the J gene lost 6 bases, with 13 bases spanning the gap. The V gene's germline CDR1 is SGDLS and CDR2 YYNGEE. This CDR3 comprises 13 residues. CDR3 amino acids: CASSRLGSSEAFF. CDR3 coding DNA: TGTGCCAGCAGCAGACTTGGGTCTTCTGAAGCTTTCTTT.

The genes are TRBV30 and TRBJ2-7; 9 nucleotides agree with TRBD1. Per germline, CDR1 GTSNPN and CDR2 SVGIG (reference sequence). J was trimmed by 6 bases and V by 8 bases; bases with no gene match: 14. The CDR3 sequence is 14 residues long. The CDR3 region has the DNA TGTGCCGCCCACCCCCGGGACAGGGTGGCCGAGCAGTACTTC. It translates to CAAHPRDRVAEQYF.

The chain links TRBV30 to TRBJ1-1; the D gene is possibly TRBD1 (6 bases). The CDR3 totals 13 residues. Trimming removed 5 bases at V and 1 base at J, with 11 bases between. CDR1 GTSNPN and CDR2 SVGIG come from the germline V gene (reference sequence). The CDR3 here is CAWEQGPNTEAFF. CDR3 sequence (DNA): TGTGCCTGGGAACAGGGCCCGAACACTGAAGCTTTCTTT.

This chain uses TRBV4-1 with TRBJ1-4; D is ambiguous. This CDR3 comprises 14 residues. Germline V gives CDR1 MGHRA, CDR2 YSYEKL. With 1 base removed from V and 5 bases from J, the gap between germline ends came to 8 bases. The CDR3 loop is CASSQGERNEKLFF. The CDR3 bases are TGCGCCAGCAGCCAAGGGGAGCGAAATGAAAAACTGTTTTTT.

The gene calls are TRBV5-1 and TRBJ2-7, with D possibly being TRBD1 (6 bases). Trimming stripped 1 base from V and 4 bases from J, with 24 bases between. Germline CDR1 reads SGHRS; CDR2 reads YFSETQ. CDR3 size: 18 residues. CDR3 amino acids: CASSLRAGTSQKTYEQYF. CDR3 sequence (DNA): TGCGCCAGCAGCTTGCGCGCCGGGACATCACAAAAAACATACGAGCAGTACTTC.

V is TRBV25-1 and J is TRBJ2-1; D is unresolved. This CDR3 is 13 amino acids long. Trimming took 10 bases from V and 5 from J, leaving 15 bases between them. The V gene's germline CDR1 is MGHDK and CDR2 SYGVNS. The CDR3 loop reads CATALIPHNEQFF. The CDR3 DNA is TGTGCCACTGCCCTAATCCCCCACAATGAGCAGTTCTTC. Together with reference TRBV25-1 and TRBJ2-1, the CDR3 gives the full variable domain: EADIYQTPRYLVIGTGKKITLECSQTMGHDKMYWYQQDPGMELHLIHYSYGVNSTEKGDLSSESTVSRIRTEHFPLTLESARPSHTSQYLCATALIPHNEQFFGPGTRLTVL.

This clone occurred a few times. The rearrangement uses TRBV5-1 and TRBJ2-1; TRBD2 matches 11 bases. With 2 bases clipped from V and 4 bases from J, the junction kept 2 bases outside the gene matches. The CDR3 is 15 residues long. CDR1 and CDR2 from the germline V gene are SGHRS and YFSETQ. This CDR3 is CASSLGTSGYNEQFF. CDR3 DNA: TGCGCCAGCAGCTTAGGGACTAGCGGATACAATGAGCAGTTCTTC.

V is TRBV5-1 and J is TRBJ2-2; TRBD2 is a possible D gene (6 bases). The CDR3 totals 17 residues. V lost 0 bases, J lost 1 base, and 13 bases lay in between. CDR1 and CDR2 (germline): SGHRS, YFSETQ. The CDR3 reads CASSLVHGGRNTGELFF. DNA of the CDR3: TGCGCCAGCAGCTTGGTCCACGGGGGTCGGAACACCGGGGAGCTGTTTTTT.